The sequence of this T cell receptor beta chain was determined in a study of blood T cell repertoires in COVID-19. Study in general: Acute and convalescent COVID-19 specimens originated in the United States, Italy and Spain. The cDNA or gDNA used as material had been derived from T cells, B-cell-depleted T cells, or PBMCs.

As handled by the study authors: Reference gene primers were amplified, and this amplification served to estimate nucleated cell counts. TCRdb's table, derived via immunoSEQ multiplex PCR, lists solely in-frame clones and lacks some. The V and J calls and clone size are taken from that table; D and trimming were inferred from the DNA. This sample has 25,000 to 35,000 clones, with approximately 80% found just once. The CDR3 spans 14 residues. Per the germline V gene, CDR1 is MDHEN and CDR2 is SYDVKM. V shed 3 bases and J shed 4 bases, with 13 bases lying between them. Sequenced: peripheral blood. This chain links TRBV28 with TRBJ2-7, with D possibly TRBD2 on 5 matching bases. The receptor's source is a man in his 70s with active COVID-19. The CDR3 region has the DNA TGTGCCAGCAGTTTGGCAGGTGGAGGTTACGAGCAGTACTTC. Translation: CASSLAGGGYEQYF.